The 17 T cell receptor beta chains in this list originate from one sample, sequenced in a study of multiple sclerosis patients with progressive multifocal leukoencephalopathy. Specified time point: before natalizumab initiation. Some clones are missing from TCRdb's copy, which holds only in-frame ones; the method was immunoSEQ multiplex PCR. The table includes about 28,000 clones, approximately 90% detected once. The sample consisted of PBMCs. The receptors originated from a human donor with multiple sclerosis.

This clone was seen only once. The chain joins TRBV2 to TRBJ2-1; tentative D call: TRBD1 (7 bases). Trimming took off 5 bases at V and 5 bases at J, with 19 bases between the two ends. CDR1 and CDR2 from the germline V gene are SNHLY and FYNNEI. The CDR3 spans 16 residues. CDR3 DNA sequence: TGTGCCAGCAGTCCTAGACAGGGACTCCCCCACAATGAGCAGTTCTTC. Translating gives CASSPRQGLPHNEQFF.

The gene calls are TRBV6-5 and TRBJ1-1; unclear D gene. CDR3 length: 12 residues. Germline V gives CDR1 MNHEY, CDR2 SVGAGI. V dropped 7 bases and J dropped 1 base, with 7 bases sitting between them. CDR3: CASKRTNTEAFF. The CDR3 DNA reads as TGTGCCAGCAAACGAACGAACACTGAAGCTTTCTTT.

The CDR3 here is CASSQPPYYTTEAFF. CDR3 nucleotides: TGCGCCAGCAGTCAACCTCCGTACTATACGACTGAAGCTTTCTTT. This chain uses TRBV23-1 with TRBJ1-1; D not certain. TRBV23-1 is an ORF, with its function uncertain. The ends were cut back, 2 bases at V and 5 bases at J, with 15 bases in the middle. The CDR3 is 15 residues long.

The CDR3 protein is CASSLVGTGGGTEAFF. For the CDR3, the DNA is TGTGCCAGCAGCTTAGTGGGGACAGGGGGAGGCACTGAAGCTTTCTTT. The chain carries TRBV7-9 and TRBJ1-1, with TRBD1 matching 11 bases. Germline loops: CDR1 SEHNR, CDR2 FQNEAQ (reference sequence). The length of the CDR3 is 16 residues. After removal of 1 base from V and 4 bases from J, the junction contained 5 bases not matched to a gene. Looking up the rest from reference TRBV7-9 and TRBJ1-1 gives the full variable domain: DTGVSQNPRHKITKRGQNVTFRCDPISEHNRLYWYRQTLGQGPEFLTYFQNEAQLEKSRLLSDRFSAERPKGSFSTLEIQRTEQGDSAMYLCASSLVGTGGGTEAFFGQGTRLTVV.

V gene TRBV7-6 combines with J gene TRBJ1-5; D is ambiguous. V shed 2 bases and J shed 2 bases, with 16 bases lying between them. Germline values: CDR1 SGHVS, CDR2 FNYEAQ. CDR3 length equals 17 residues. The CDR3 DNA follows: TGTGCCAGCAGCTTACCAATACACATAACCGGCAATCAGCCCCAGCATTTT. Protein: CASSLPIHITGNQPQHF. Together with reference TRBV7-6 and TRBJ1-5, the CDR3 gives the full variable domain: GAGVSQSPRYKVTKRGQDVALRCDPISGHVSLYWYRQALGQGPEFLTYFNYEAQQDKSGLPNDRFSAERPEGSISTLTIQRTEQRDSAMYRCASSLPIHITGNQPQHFGDGTRLSIL.

A remark on this clone: The CDR3 does not end in the conserved phenylalanine or tryptophan, so this is likely a read error. No DNA is shown, since the ends of the CDR3 on it are uncertain; the CDR3 is the one TCRdb lists. The J gene is TRBJ1-3, the V gene TRBV5-1. With termini counted, the CDR3 has 10 amino acids. The germline V gene encodes CDR1 SGHRS and CDR2 YFSETQ. The CDR3 sequence: CASDPNCKLL.

The gene calls are TRBV5-4 and TRBJ2-3; 8 bases align to TRBD2. Germline CDR1 is SGHNT and CDR2 is YYREEE (reference sequence). With 3 bases clipped from V and 5 bases from J, the junction kept 5 bases outside the gene matches. The CDR3 runs to 14 residues. Written as DNA, the CDR3 is TGTGCCAGCAGCTCCGGGGGGGAGTTAGATACGCAGTATTTT. Translated, it gives CASSSGGELDTQYF.

The chain recombines TRBV13 with TRBJ1-1; D uncertain. Germline CDR1 reads PRHDT; CDR2 reads FYEKMQ (reference sequence). The V end was cut by 0 bases, the J end by 11 bases, with 13 bases between. This CDR3 has 13 amino acids. For the CDR3, the DNA is TGTGCCAGCAGCTTAGGAGGTTCTGTCAGGGCTTTCTTT. Translation gives CASSLGGSVRAFF.

This clone was detected a few times. The chain couples TRBV19 to TRBJ1-4; D may be TRBD1 (5 bases). The germline V gene encodes CDR1 LNHDA and CDR2 SQIVND (reference sequence). The CDR3 is 15 residues long. V was pared by 5 bases and J by 6 bases, with 16 bases between. The CDR3 here is CASSGQGHRYEKLFF. The CDR3 nucleotides are TGTGCCAGTAGTGGCCAAGGACATCGTTATGAAAAACTGTTTTTT.

The V call is TRBV29-1, the J call TRBJ2-7; 7 nucleotides agree with TRBD1. The J segment lost 6 bases and the V segment lost 6 bases, leaving 14 bases of the junction unmatched. The CDR3 totals 14 residues. From germline, CDR1 is SQVTM and CDR2 ANQGSEA. The CDR3 DNA reads TGCAGCGTCGAAACGACAGGGAAGGGGCGCGAGCAGTACTTC. It translates to CSVETTGKGREQYF.

This chain connects TRBV10-3 to TRBJ1-5; 7 bases are a match to TRBD1. Per germline, CDR1 ENHRY and CDR2 SYGVKD. The ends lost 5 bases at V and 5 bases at J; junction bases unmatched: 3. The CDR3 is 13 amino acids. CDR3 in DNA: TGTGCCATCAGTCGACAGGGTGATCAGCCCCAGCATTTT. This translates into CAISRQGDQPQHF.

V is TRBV6-1 and J is TRBJ1-1; D perhaps matches TRBD1 (5 bases). V was trimmed by 3 bases and J by 2 bases, leaving 7 bases between them. Per the germline V gene, CDR1 is MNHNS and CDR2 is SASEGT. The CDR3 is 13 residues long. CDR3 nucleotides: TGTGCCAGCAGTGAGGGGGAAAACACTGAAGCTTTCTTT. Its translation: CASSEGENTEAFF.

The V call is TRBV9, the J call TRBJ1-4; D possibly corresponds to TRBD1 (6 bases). Looked up from germline, CDR1 is SGDLS and CDR2 is YYNGEE. The CDR3 is made up of 15 amino acids. Deletions cut 2 bases from V and 3 bases from J, with 11 bases between. CDR3 residues: CASSVSWGPNEKLFF. CDR3 DNA: TGTGCCAGCAGCGTGAGTTGGGGGCCTAATGAAAAACTGTTTTTT.

The rearrangement links TRBV7-8 to TRBJ1-5, with unresolved D. CDR3 size: 14 residues. Germline V gene data show CDR1 as SGHVS and CDR2 as FQNEAQ. Deletions cut 1 base from V and 4 bases from J, with 8 bases between. The CDR3 region has the DNA TGTGCCAGCAGCTTAGAAACAGAAAATCAGCCCCAGCATTTT. It translates to CASSLETENQPQHF.

The rearrangement joins TRBV6-5 to TRBJ2-1; D is ambiguous. Trimming cost V 7 bases and J 6 bases, with 19 bases left between them. The CDR3 is 15 residues long. Germline V CDR1 and CDR2: MNHEY, SVGAGI. CDR3 in DNA: TGTGCCAGCAAAAACTCGAGGATGGTCAGCAATGAGCAGTTCTTC. This encodes CASKNSRMVSNEQFF.

This sequence joins TRBV7-8 and TRBJ2-1, with TRBD2 identical over 8 bases. After removal of 1 base from V and 3 bases from J, the junction contained 5 bases not matched to a gene. This CDR3 has 16 residues. Germline V gene data show CDR1 as SGHVS and CDR2 as FQNEAQ. CDR3 DNA: TGTGCCAGCAGCTTAGAGGGGCGGGGGGTCTACAATGAGCAGTTCTTC. The encoded protein is CASSLEGRGVYNEQFF.

J is TRBJ1-5 and V is TRBV5-1; 8 positions agree with TRBD1. The CDR3 has 13 amino acids. From germline, CDR1 is SGHRS and CDR2 YFSETQ. Trimming removed 5 bases from V and 7 bases from J; junction bases left unmatched: 5. The CDR3 DNA sequence: TGCGCCAGCAGTCGGACAGGGTCGCAGCCCCAGCATTTT. Its protein is CASSRTGSQPQHF.